This TCR beta chain comes out of a study of PD-1 blockade in classical Hodgkin lymphoma. About this clone: What it binds is unknown.

The study, taken as a whole, reports: CD4+ TCR diversity, unlike CD8+, rose significantly by C4D1. The diversity seen at baseline in complete responders resembled that of newly diagnosed patients.

With no exception, relapse followed autologous stem cell transplantation in all patients, and brentuximab vedotin exposure varied. CDR1 and CDR2 (germline): LNHDA, SQIVND (reference sequence). There are 18 residues in the CDR3. Trimming shortened V by 6 bases and J by 2 bases, and 20 bases separated the two germline ends. Produced via immunoSEQ multiplex PCR; TCRdb's table is partial and in-frame only. The table shows 11,000 to 15,000 clones, with 80% to 90% occurring only once. The receptor's source is a human donor with classical Hodgkin lymphoma. J is TRBJ2-6 and V is TRBV19; D may be TRBD1 (6 bases). The sample here was peripheral blood mononuclear cells (PBMCs), taken at baseline. CDR3 in DNA: TGTGCCAGTAGCAAAGAGACAGGTTTAGGTGCTGGGGCCAACGTCCTGACTTTC. Amino acid sequence: CASSKETGLGAGANVLTF.